One and the same sample provided the 8 T cell receptor beta chains below, sequenced in a study of CD8 T cells in ankylosing spondylitis. TCRdb re-derived calls from the 5' RACE reads in MiXCR, one entry per CDR3 protein. The table shows about 240,000 distinct CDR3 sequences, with roughly 8.6% occurring only once. The sample was blood, either unsorted or a sorted T cell fraction (not recorded which). Receptor source: a male donor with ankylosing spondylitis or in good health (not recorded which).

This clonotype has just a few counts. The chain couples TRBV7-2 to TRBJ1-5, with TRBD1 matching over 7 bases. Germline values: CDR1 SGHTA, CDR2 FQGNSA. The CDR3 covers 15 residues. The V and J ends lost 5 bases and 7 bases, in that order; junction bases with no gene match: 11. The CDR3 bases are TGTGCCAGCAGCCCCAGCAGGGGGTTAGGACAGCCCCAGCATTTT. Its protein is CASSPSRGLGQPQHF.

This clonotype was seen repeatedly, ten times or more. This rearrangement joins TRBV20-1 to TRBJ1-1; 8 nucleotides align to TRBD1. Trimming cost V 3 bases and J 2 bases; bases outside gene matches: 5. CDR1 and CDR2 (germline): DFQATT, SNEGSKA (reference sequence). The CDR3 is made up of 14 amino acids. The CDR3 here is CSASAGQGNTEAFF. CDR3 sequence (DNA): TGCAGTGCTAGCGCCGGACAGGGTAACACTGAAGCTTTCTTT.

The rearrangement joins TRBV7-8 to TRBJ2-5; D tentatively fits TRBD1 or TRBD2 (5 bases each). The CDR3 contains 15 residues. The ends were cut back, 2 bases at V and 2 bases at J, with 12 bases in the middle. Germline assignment: CDR1 SGHVS and CDR2 FQNEAQ. CDR3 protein: CASSLRETAQETQYF. DNA of the CDR3: TGTGCCAGCAGCTTAAGGGAGACAGCTCAAGAGACCCAGTACTTC.

Ten or more counts support this clonotype. DNA of the CDR3: TGTGCCAGCAGCCAGGGACTAGTCGTATCCTACGAGCAGTACTTC. Translated, it gives CASSQGLVVSYEQYF. V gene TRBV4-2 combines with J gene TRBJ2-7; the match to TRBD2 covers 8 bases. Germline V gene lookup returns CDR1 LGHNA and CDR2 YNFKEQ. The CDR3 consists of 15 residues. J was trimmed by 1 base and V by 3 bases; bases with no gene match: 5.

At least ten counts were recorded for this clonotype. The chain joins TRBV20-1 to TRBJ2-7, with 7 bases that match TRBD1. The CDR3 is made up of 15 amino acids. J was trimmed by 0 bases and V by 0 bases; bases with no gene match: 5. Germline V lookup: CDR1 DFQATT, CDR2 SNEGSKA (reference sequence). The CDR3 is CSARDGTESSYEQYF. The CDR3, as DNA: TGCAGTGCTAGAGATGGGACAGAGAGCTCCTACGAGCAGTACTTC.

This clonotype was seen at least ten times. The rearrangement links TRBV12-3 or TRBV12-4 to TRBJ2-1; D ambiguous. CDR3 size: 17 residues. Trimming shortened V by 3 bases and J by 1 base, and 16 bases separated the two germline ends. The CDR3 region is CASSFATTLGSYNEQFF. The CDR3 DNA is TGTGCCAGCAGTTTTGCAACCACCCTCGGGTCCTACAATGAGCAGTTCTTC.

This clonotype was picked up many times. CDR3 nucleotide sequence: TGTGCCAGCAGCTTAGAGTCGGATAGTCCAGATACGCAGTATTTT. Its translation is CASSLESDSPDTQYF. V gene TRBV5-5 combines with J gene TRBJ2-3; unclear D gene. This CDR3 contains 15 residues. CDR1 and CDR2 from the germline V gene are SGHKS and YYEKEE (reference sequence). V was pared by 2 bases and J by 4 bases, with 14 bases between.

The CDR3 sequence is CASTWGPSSYEQYF. In DNA form, the CDR3 reads TGTGCCAGCACCTGGGGACCGAGCTCCTACGAGCAGTACTTC. This chain links TRBV7-2 with TRBJ2-7; D is perhaps TRBD1 or TRBD2 (5 bases each). Trimming stripped 7 bases from V and 0 bases from J, with 13 bases between. CDR3 size: 14 residues. Germline CDR1 is SGHTA and CDR2 is FQGNSA.